The 30 T cell receptor beta chains below were found in one sample sequenced in a study of CD8+CD57+ T cells in acquired aplastic anemia. Genomic DNA served as template for TCR beta VDJ and CDR3 profiling. MiXCR, run by TCRdb on the reads, gives a single entry per CDR3 protein. The sample lists approximately 150,000 distinct CDR3 sequences, approximately 51% seen once, with about 2.9% in the top ten. Patients who underwent sequencing had shown CD8+CD57+ cell expansion by flow cytometry. What was sequenced was sorted CD4+, CD8+, or CD8+CD57+ T cells (not recorded which) from PBMCs. These receptors originate from a human donor with aplastic anemia.

This clonotype showed up just once. The gene calls are TRBV29-1 and TRBJ1-1, with 9 nucleotides matching TRBD1. CDR1 is SQVTM, CDR2 ANQGSEA, per germline. This CDR3 region has 12 residues. Trimming at V came to 2 bases and at J to 8 bases, leaving 3 bases not matched to a gene. In DNA form, the CDR3 reads TGCAGCGTTGAAAGGACAGGGGAAGAAGCTTTCTTT. Residues: CSVERTGEEAFF.

This clonotype has a count of ten or more. The gene calls are TRBV10-2 and TRBJ1-2; a possible D gene is TRBD1 (5 bases). In germline, CDR1 is WSHSY, CDR2 SAAADI. V gave up 8 bases and J gave up 4 bases, with 14 bases separating them. This CDR3 has 13 amino acids. The DNA for the CDR3 is TGCGCCAGCTCAGAAGACAGAGGCTATGGCTACACCTTC. Translated, it gives CASSEDRGYGYTF.

As to this clonotype: The junction departs from germline at one end; a sequencing error may be responsible. The rearrangement joins TRBV24-1 to TRBJ2-5; 10 bases map to TRBD1. The CDR3 consists of 13 residues. Germline V gene sequence: CDR1 KGHDR, CDR2 SFDVKD. The CDR3 is CASSGTGEETQYF. Written as DNA, the CDR3 is TGTGCCTCCAGTGGGACAGGGGAAGAGACCCAGTACTTC.

Note on this clonotype: A much bigger clone sits one base away, suggesting this may be a read error. This chain links TRBV4-1 with TRBJ2-1; 9 nucleotides line up with TRBD2. The germline gives CDR1 MGHRA, CDR2 YSYEKL. The CDR3 is 14 amino acids. CDR3 residues: CATSQDKVAGEEFF. CDR3 DNA sequence: TGCGCCACCAGCCAAGATAAGGTAGCGGGAGAAGAGTTCTTC.

The sample holds a few counts of this clonotype. The rearrangement joins TRBV18 to TRBJ1-1; TRBD1 matches at 11 bases. Germline V gives CDR1 KGHSH, CDR2 LQKENI. V gave up 6 bases and J gave up 4 bases; unmatched junction bases: 4. The CDR3 totals 14 residues. CDR3 coding DNA: TGTGCCAGCTCTCTTGGGACAGGGGGCACTGAAGCTTTCTTT. As protein: CASSLGTGGTEAFF.

This chain links TRBV2 with TRBJ1-1; D remains ambiguous. Trimming shortened V by 7 bases and J by 10 bases, and 10 bases separated the two germline ends. CDR1 is SNHLY, CDR2 FYNNEI, per germline. CDR3 length: 10 amino acids. CDR3 amino acids: CASTDLSAFF. The CDR3 DNA follows: TGTGCCAGCACTGATTTATCAGCTTTCTTT.

This clonotype has more than one count but fewer than ten. J is TRBJ2-1 and V is TRBV5-1; D may match TRBD1 or TRBD2 (5 bases each). This CDR3 spans 14 amino acids. Germline loops: CDR1 SGHRS, CDR2 YFSETQ. Trimming left V 1 base short and J 6 bases short, with 11 bases between. CDR3 in amino acids: CASSLLVGGNEQFF. DNA for the CDR3: TGCGCCAGCAGCTTGTTGGTTGGGGGCAATGAGCAGTTCTTC. Together with reference TRBV5-1 and TRBJ2-1, the CDR3 gives the full variable domain: KAGVTQTPRYLIKTRGQQVTLSCSPISGHRSVSWYQQTPGQGLQFLFEYFSETQRNKGNFPGRFSGRQFSNSRSEMNVSTLELGDSALYLCASSLLVGGNEQFFGPGTRLTVL.

The table lists this clonotype with a few counts. This may arise from a read error, as a much more abundant clone is one base away. This chain connects TRBV20-1 to TRBJ2-1; D not certain. CDR1 and CDR2 from the germline V gene are DFQATT and SNEGSKA (reference sequence). This CDR3 contains 11 residues. The CDR3 protein is CSARLYNERFF. The CDR3, as DNA: TGCAGTGCGAGATTATACAATGAGCGGTTCTTC.

The chain combines TRBV16 with TRBJ2-7; maybe TRBD1 (5 bases). The CDR3 has 15 residues. The germline V gene has CDR1 KGHSY and CDR2 FQNENV. V was cut by 0 bases and J by 6 bases, with 15 bases left in between. The CDR3 nucleotides read TGTGCCAGCAGCCAATCCTCAGGGTTGGGCGGCGAGCAGTACTTC. Translating gives CASSQSSGLGGEQYF.

This clonotype was counted ten times or more. This chain connects TRBV7-2 to TRBJ1-1, with D uncertain. The CDR3 consists of 13 residues. Trimming stripped 6 bases from V and 6 bases from J, with 14 bases between. Germline V gene data show CDR1 as SGHTA and CDR2 as FQGNSA. The CDR3 DNA follows: TGTGCCAGCAGACCCCCTGGGCCGGCTGAAGCTTTCTTT. It yields the protein CASRPPGPAEAFF.

J is TRBJ1-5 and V is TRBV15; 9 bases match TRBD1. The ends lost 3 bases at V and 5 bases at J; junction bases unmatched: 5. The CDR3 sequence is 15 residues long. Per the germline V gene, CDR1 is LNHNV and CDR2 is YYDKDF (reference sequence). CDR3 coding DNA: TGTGCCACCAGCAGGGAAGACAGGGGGTATCAGCCCCAGCATTTT. Amino acid sequence: CATSREDRGYQPQHF.

This clonotype was counted many times. The rearrangement uses TRBV13 and TRBJ1-5, with TRBD1 as a possible D gene (5 bases). The CDR3 is 14 residues long. V lost 5 bases, J lost 2 bases, and 10 bases lay in between. The germline gives CDR1 PRHDT, CDR2 FYEKMQ (reference sequence). In DNA, the CDR3 is TGTGCCAGCAGCCAGGGAGGGGGCAATCAGCCCCAGCATTTT. Protein: CASSQGGGNQPQHF.

On this clonotype: With a much larger clone just one base away, this may be a read error. The chain couples TRBV5-6 to TRBJ1-1, with D hard to call. Trimming cost V 1 base and J 0 bases, with 7 bases left between them. CDR3 length equals 14 residues. Germline V lookup: CDR1 SGHDT, CDR2 YYEEEE. The CDR3 DNA sequence: TGTGCCAGCAGCTTGCCAGACATGAACACTGAAGCTTTCTTT. This translates into CASSLPDMNTEAFF.

The chain is built from TRBV29-1 and TRBJ1-2; 9 nucleotides line up with TRBD1. Trimming cost V 4 bases and J 5 bases; bases outside gene matches: 2. Germline V gene sequence: CDR1 SQVTM, CDR2 ANQGSEA. CDR3 length: 12 amino acids. The chain's CDR3 is CSVAGTGYGYTF. The CDR3 DNA reads TGCAGCGTTGCCGGGACAGGGTATGGCTACACCTTC. The full variable domain, completed using reference TRBV29-1 and TRBJ1-2, is SAVISQKPSRDICQRGTSLTIQCQVDSQVTMMFWYRQQPGQSLTLIATANQGSEATYESGFVIDKFPISRPNLTFSTLTVSNMSPEDSSIYLCSVAGTGYGYTFGSGTRLTVV.

Ten or more counts support this clonotype. The genes are TRBV10-3 and TRBJ2-7, with 8 bases aligning to TRBD1. Germline-derived CDR1 and CDR2 are ENHRY and SYGVKD. The CDR3 contains 15 residues. The trim removed 10 bases at V and 6 bases at J, leaving 17 bases unmatched. The CDR3, as DNA: TGTGCCACAGCGCATCAGGGGGCGCGTCTTGGCGAGCAGTACTTC. Encoded protein: CATAHQGARLGEQYF.

This chain links TRBV7-6 with TRBJ2-7; 11 positions match TRBD1. V trimming: 5 bases; J trimming: 6 bases; junction bases outside the gene matches: 6. The CDR3 has 14 residues. Germline assignment: CDR1 SGHVS and CDR2 FNYEAQ. CDR3 sequence: CASSLRTGGFEQYF. The DNA for the CDR3 is TGTGCCAGCAGCCTCCGGACAGGGGGCTTCGAGCAGTACTTC.

This clonotype was seen a few times. The J gene is TRBJ1-1, the V gene TRBV30; TRBD1 aligns across 10 bases. Germline V lookup: CDR1 GTSNPN, CDR2 SVGIG (reference sequence). Trimming took 3 bases from V and 9 from J; bases not matched to a gene: 7. This CDR3 region has 13 residues. The CDR3 region is CAWRPKTGGKAFF. The CDR3, as DNA: TGTGCCTGGAGGCCAAAGACAGGGGGCAAAGCTTTCTTT. The full variable domain, rest sourced from reference TRBV30 and TRBJ1-1, is SQTIHQWPATLVQPVGSPLSLECTVEGTSNPNLYWYRQAAGRGLQLLFYSVGIGQISSEVPQNLSASRPQDRQFILSSKKLLLSDSGFYLCAWRPKTGGKAFFGQGTRLTVV.

The V gene is TRBV12-3 or TRBV12-4, the J gene TRBJ1-5, with 7 bases lining up with TRBD1. The CDR3 consists of 16 residues. V was pared by 6 bases and J by 4 bases, with 12 bases of the junction left unmatched. This chain's CDR3 is CASRTGTQGRNQPQHF. The CDR3 DNA sequence: TGTGCCAGCAGGACAGGGACTCAGGGACGGAATCAGCCCCAGCATTTT.

About this clonotype itself: This may come from a read error, since a much larger clone is one base off. V gene TRBV7-9 combines with J gene TRBJ1-3; D might be TRBD1 (6 bases). In germline, CDR1 is SEHNR, CDR2 FQNEAQ (reference sequence). The CDR3 loop spans 16 amino acids. This chain's CDR3 is CASSLPGMGGWNTIHF. For the CDR3, the DNA is TGTGCCAGCAGCTTACCGGGAATGGGGGGCTGGAACACCATACATTTT.

The chain has TRBV3-1 and TRBJ1-2; D is uncertain. V was clipped by 5 bases and J by 3 bases, with 19 bases between them. The germline V gene encodes CDR1 LGHDT and CDR2 YNNKEL (reference sequence). The CDR3 length is 16 residues. The CDR3 coding sequence is TGTGCCAGCAGCAGAGGGTCAGCAACTGGTGACTATGGCTACACCTTC. Amino acids: CASSRGSATGDYGYTF.

This rearrangement joins TRBV29-1 to TRBJ2-7, with TRBD1 matching over 7 bases. Per the germline V gene, CDR1 is SQVTM and CDR2 is ANQGSEA. J gave up 4 bases and V 6 bases, and 15 bases lay outside the gene matches. The CDR3 consists of 15 residues. The CDR3 protein is CSVRRVSEGAYEQYF. The CDR3 DNA follows: TGCAGCGTGAGAAGGGTGAGCGAGGGGGCTTACGAGCAGTACTTC.

As for this clonotype: The germline gene is not matched at one end of the junction; a read error may be the cause. The genes are TRBV6-1 and TRBJ2-7; possible D gene TRBD1, 5 bases. This CDR3 spans 13 amino acids. Germline lookup yields CDR1 MNHNS and CDR2 SASEGT. The CDR3 coding sequence is TGTGCCAGCAGACCAAGGGGCTCCTGCGAGCAGTACTTC. Amino acid sequence: CASRPRGSCEQYF.

This clonotype was counted only a few times. This chain uses TRBV25-1 with TRBJ1-5; 8 positions match TRBD1. The germline V gene has CDR1 MGHDK and CDR2 SYGVNS. CDR3 length equals 14 residues. With 7 bases clipped from V and 0 bases from J, the junction kept 2 bases outside the gene matches. The CDR3 DNA reads as TGTGCCAGCATGGGACAGGATAGCAATCAGCCCCAGCATTTT. It encodes CASMGQDSNQPQHF.

The chain's CDR3 is CASQLRAGGGYTEAFF. CDR3 coding DNA: TGTGCCAGTCAGCTAAGGGCAGGGGGAGGTTACACTGAAGCTTTCTTT. The rearrangement uses TRBV19 and TRBJ1-1; 7 bases are shared with TRBD1. Germline-derived CDR1 and CDR2 are LNHDA and SQIVND (reference sequence). V shed 8 bases and J 3 bases; nucleotides not matched to a gene: 15. The CDR3 length is 16 residues.

The chain has TRBV2 and TRBJ2-7, with 9 bases lining up with TRBD1. V was pared by 6 bases and J by 7 bases, with 16 bases of the junction left unmatched. CDR1 is SNHLY and CDR2 is FYNNEI in the germline V gene. The CDR3 contains 16 residues. CDR3 in DNA: TGTGCCAGCAGCTCTCATCGCGGAGGGGACAGGGCAGAGCAGTACTTC. It yields the protein CASSSHRGGDRAEQYF.

This clonotype was seen ten or more times. The genes are TRBV5-1 and TRBJ2-1, with a possible D match to TRBD1 (6 bases). The germline CDR1 and CDR2 sequences are SGHRS and YFSETQ. The CDR3 contains 15 residues. V dropped 0 bases and J dropped 4 bases, with 11 bases sitting between them. CDR3 in DNA: TGCGCCAGCAGCTTGGATAAGGGGACATACAATGAGCAGTTCTTC. This codes for CASSLDKGTYNEQFF.

The table lists this clonotype with many counts. V and J are TRBV7-2 and TRBJ2-1; 7 bases are shared with TRBD2. Germline V CDR1 and CDR2: SGHTA, FQGNSA. This CDR3 region has 13 residues. J was trimmed by 11 bases and V by 1 base; bases with no gene match: 5. CDR3 amino acids: CASSLGSREKQFF. The CDR3 region has the DNA TGTGCCAGCAGCTTAGGGTCGCGGGAGAAGCAGTTCTTC.

This clonotype was counted many times. The chain links TRBV5-8 to TRBJ1-1, with a possible D match to TRBD1 (5 bases). CDR1 is SGHTS and CDR2 is YDEGEE in the germline V gene. V lost 5 bases to trimming and J lost 0 bases, with 11 bases between them. The length of the CDR3 is 14 residues. Written as DNA, the CDR3 is TGTGCCAGCAGACTAGGACACCTGAACACTGAAGCTTTCTTT. It is translated as CASRLGHLNTEAFF.

Ten or more counts support this clonotype. The genes are TRBV15 and TRBJ1-3, with a possible D match to TRBD1 (6 bases). V dropped 0 bases and J dropped 3 bases, with 9 bases sitting between them. Germline V gene lookup returns CDR1 LNHNV and CDR2 YYDKDF (reference sequence). This CDR3 comprises 15 residues. CDR3 sequence reads: CATSRDSRGGNTIYF. CDR3 nucleotide sequence: TGTGCCACCAGCAGAGATAGCAGGGGTGGAAACACCATATATTTT.

This clonotype was observed at least ten times. The chain links TRBV4-3 to TRBJ1-1; D gene ambiguous. Germline V gene lookup returns CDR1 LGHNA and CDR2 YSLEER. CDR3 length: 16 amino acids. The ends were cut back, 0 bases at V and 3 bases at J, with 14 bases in the middle. The CDR3 spells CASSQDPARAYTEAFF. The DNA for the CDR3 is TGCGCCAGCAGCCAAGACCCCGCCCGGGCATACACTGAAGCTTTCTTT.